This T cell receptor (beta chain) was sequenced during a study of blood T cell repertoires in COVID-19. On the study more broadly: Some COVID-19 samples were acute and others convalescent; all came from the United States, Italy and Spain. The cDNA or gDNA used as material had been derived from T cells, B-cell-depleted T cells, or PBMCs.

CDR1 is LGHDT, CDR2 YNNKEL, per germline (reference sequence). The CDR3 has 15 residues. J was trimmed by 7 bases and V by 7 bases; bases with no gene match: 10. The authors' processing: Reference gene primer amplification in the assay estimated nucleated cell counts. The repertoire was sequenced with immunoSEQ multiplex PCR; TCRdb's copy has only in-frame clones and lacks some. That table is the source of V, J and clone size, and D and trimming were worked out from the DNA. The repertoire includes fewer than 350,000 clones, 75% to 90% of them detected once, and less than 2.5% sits in the top ten. Sequenced sample: peripheral blood. This clonotype originated in a woman aged 25 to 39 who had recovered from COVID-19. J is TRBJ2-1 and V is TRBV3-1 (or the pseudogene TRBV3-2); 10 bases fit TRBD2. This CDR3 reads CASTRSGRAANEQFF. In DNA, the CDR3 is TGTGCCAGCACCAGAAGCGGGAGGGCCGCGAATGAGCAGTTCTTC.